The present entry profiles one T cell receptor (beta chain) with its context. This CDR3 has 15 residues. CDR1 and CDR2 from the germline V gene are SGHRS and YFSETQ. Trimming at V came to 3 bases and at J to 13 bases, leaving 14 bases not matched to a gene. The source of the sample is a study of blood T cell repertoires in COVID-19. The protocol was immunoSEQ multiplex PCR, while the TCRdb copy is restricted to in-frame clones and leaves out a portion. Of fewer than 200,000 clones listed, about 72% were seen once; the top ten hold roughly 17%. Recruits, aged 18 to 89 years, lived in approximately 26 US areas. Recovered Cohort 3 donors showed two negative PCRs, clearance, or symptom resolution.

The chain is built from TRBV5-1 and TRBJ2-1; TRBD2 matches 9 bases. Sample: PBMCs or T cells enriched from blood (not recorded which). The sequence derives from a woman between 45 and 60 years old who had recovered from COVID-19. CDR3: CASSSVSSGTSRQFF. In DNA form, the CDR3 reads TGCGCCAGCAGCTCAGTCTCTAGCGGGACCTCCCGCCAGTTCTTC.